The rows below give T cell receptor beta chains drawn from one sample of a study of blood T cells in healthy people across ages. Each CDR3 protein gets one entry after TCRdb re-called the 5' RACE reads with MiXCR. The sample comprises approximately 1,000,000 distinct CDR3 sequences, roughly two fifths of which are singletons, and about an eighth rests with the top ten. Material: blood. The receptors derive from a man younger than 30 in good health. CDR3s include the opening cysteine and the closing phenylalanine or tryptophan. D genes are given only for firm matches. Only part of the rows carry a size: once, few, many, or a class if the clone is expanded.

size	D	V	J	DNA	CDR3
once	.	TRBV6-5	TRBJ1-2	TGTGCCACCCAGGACCGGGACACCGTCTATGGCTACACCTTC	CATQDRDTVYGYTF
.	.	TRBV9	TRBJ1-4	TGTGCCAGCAGCGCACAGCCTGGGGCTAATGAAAAACTGTTTTTT	CASSAQPGANEKLFF
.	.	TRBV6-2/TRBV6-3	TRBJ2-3	TGTGCCAGCAGTGTGGGAGGAACGAATACGCAGTATTTT	CASSVGGTNTQYF
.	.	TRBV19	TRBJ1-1	TGTGCCAGTAGTATGGGCAACATGAACACTGAAGCTTTCTTT	CASSMGNMNTEAFF
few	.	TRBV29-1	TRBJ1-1	TGCAGCGTGTGGGGGAACCGGAACACTGAAGCTTTCTTT	CSVWGNRNTEAFF
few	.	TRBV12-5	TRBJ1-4	TGTGCTAGTGGGCAGGCAACTAATGAAAAACTGTTTTTT	CASGQATNEKLFF
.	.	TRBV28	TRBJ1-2	TGTGCCAGCAGGTCCTCCTATGGCTACACCTTC	CASRSSYGYTF
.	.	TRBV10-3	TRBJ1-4	TGTGCCATCTCGGGGGGACCGGCTAATGAAAAACTGTTTTTT	CAISGGPANEKLFF
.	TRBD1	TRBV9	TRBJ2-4	TGTGCCAGCAGCGCCGGGACAGAAAAAAACATTCAGTACTTC	CASSAGTEKNIQYF
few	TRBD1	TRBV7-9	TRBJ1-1	TGTGCCAGCAGCTTAGGGACAGGGGGGGAGTCTGAAGCTTTCTTT	CASSLGTGGESEAFF
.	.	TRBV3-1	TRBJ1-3	TGTGCCAGCAGCCAAGAGGCACTGGGACACCTAGGCTCTGGAAACACCATATATTTT	CASSQEALGHLGSGNTIYF
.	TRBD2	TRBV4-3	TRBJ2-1	TGCGCCAGCAGCCCCCTTGGGACTAGCGGGGGGGCCTACAATGAGCAGTTCTTC	CASSPLGTSGGAYNEQFF
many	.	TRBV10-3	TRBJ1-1	TGTGCCATCACGGGCGGCGGGACTGAAGCTTTCTTT	CAITGGGTEAFF
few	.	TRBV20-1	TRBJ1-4	TGCAGTGCTAGCGAAAATGAAAAACTGTTTTTT	CSASENEKLFF
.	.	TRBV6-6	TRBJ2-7	TGTGCCAGCAGTTCCTTGCGGCTCTCCTACGAGCAGTACTTC	CASSSLRLSYEQYF
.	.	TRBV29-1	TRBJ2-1	TGCAGCGTTGCTGGACAGAGCAATGAGCAGTTCTTC	CSVAGQSNEQFF
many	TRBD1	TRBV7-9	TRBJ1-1	TGTGCCAGCAGCGGGACAGGGACAACTGAAGCTTTCTTT	CASSGTGTTEAFF
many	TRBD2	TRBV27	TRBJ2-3	TGTGCCAGCAGTCAAGACGGACTAGCGGGTAGCACAGATACGCAGTATTTT	CASSQDGLAGSTDTQYF
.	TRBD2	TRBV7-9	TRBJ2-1	TGTGCCAGCAGCTCCAGCGGGACTAGCGTCAATGAGCAGTTCTTC	CASSSSGTSVNEQFF
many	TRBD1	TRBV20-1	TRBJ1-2	TGCAGTGCTATTCGGGACAGCGGATTCTATGGCTACACCTTC	CSAIRDSGFYGYTF
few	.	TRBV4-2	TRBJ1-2	TGTGCCAGCAGCCAAAAGGGCTTGGGCGATGGCTACACCTTC	CASSQKGLGDGYTF
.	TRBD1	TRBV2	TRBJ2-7	TGTGCCAGCAGACGGGACAGGACGATGGAATACGAGCAGTACTTC	CASRRDRTMEYEQYF
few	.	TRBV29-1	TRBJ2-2	TGCAGCGTCGGGCTAGGGTCTGACACCGGGGAGCTGTTTTTT	CSVGLGSDTGELFF
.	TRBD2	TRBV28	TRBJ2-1	TGTGCCAGCAGTCTTTCAAGCGGGGATGAGCAGTTCTTC	CASSLSSGDEQFF
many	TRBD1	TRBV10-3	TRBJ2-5	TGTGCCATCAGTCATCCGGGACAGGTCCAAGAGACCCAGTACTTC	CAISHPGQVQETQYF
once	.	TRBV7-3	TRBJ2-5	TGTGCCAGCAGCTTCGGGCGACAGTCCAATGAGCAGTACTTC	CASSFGRQSNEQYF
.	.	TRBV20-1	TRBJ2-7	TGCAGTGCTAGGAATCCTGAAGAGCAGTACTTC	CSARNPEEQYF
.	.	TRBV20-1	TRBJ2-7	TGCAGTGCTAGAGACTCCACAACCTACGAGCAGTACTTC	CSARDSTTYEQYF
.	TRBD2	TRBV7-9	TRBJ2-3	TGTGCCAGCAGCTCGGGACTAGCGGGGGTCACAGATACGCAGTATTTT	CASSSGLAGVTDTQYF
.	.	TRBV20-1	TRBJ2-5	TGCAGTGCTAGAAATCAGGGGGGGGAGACCCAGTACTTC	CSARNQGGETQYF
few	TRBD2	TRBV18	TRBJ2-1	TGTGCCAGCTCACCAGGACTAGCGGGGAACAATGAGCAGTTCTTC	CASSPGLAGNNEQFF
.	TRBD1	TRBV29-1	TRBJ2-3	TGCAGCGTTCACCCCCGGGACAGGGGGACAGATACGCAGTATTTT	CSVHPRDRGTDTQYF